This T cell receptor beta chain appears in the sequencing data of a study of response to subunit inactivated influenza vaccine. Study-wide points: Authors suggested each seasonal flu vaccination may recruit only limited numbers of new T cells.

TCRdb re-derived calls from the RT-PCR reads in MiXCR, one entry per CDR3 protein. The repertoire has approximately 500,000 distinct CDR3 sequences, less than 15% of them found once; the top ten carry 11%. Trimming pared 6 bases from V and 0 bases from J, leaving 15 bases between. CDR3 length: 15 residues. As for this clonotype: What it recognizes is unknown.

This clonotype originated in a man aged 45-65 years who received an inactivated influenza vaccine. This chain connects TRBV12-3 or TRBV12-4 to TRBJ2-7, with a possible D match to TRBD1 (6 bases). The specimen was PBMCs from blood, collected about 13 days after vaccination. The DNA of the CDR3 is TGTGCCAGCAGCCCGGGCCCAGGGGCCTCCTACGAGCAGTACTTC. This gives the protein CASSPGPGASYEQYF.